This T cell receptor beta chain was documented in a study of radiation and T cells in renal cell carcinoma. The CDR3 consists of 13 residues. Per germline, CDR1 SNHLY and CDR2 FYNNEI. V was cut by 5 bases and J by 0 bases, with 8 bases left in between. As for this clone: Its antigen remains unknown.

Time point described: blood 4 weeks post-SBRT, at nephrectomy. Specified treatment: 15 Gy SBRT to primary tumor, nephrectomy 4 weeks later. Nephrectomy followed 15 Gy stereotactic body radiation by 4 weeks. The patient's renal cell carcinoma had clear cell pathology. Whole-study results and caveats: Top tumor clonotypes rose in blood 2 weeks post-radiation, then contracted.

Libraries were prepared by immunoSEQ multiplex PCR; TCRdb keeps only in-frame clonotypes and omits some of them. The sample consists of about 83,000 clones, approximately 87% of them appearing once. The starting material was blood, obtained from a patient whose treatment included radiotherapy and nephrectomy. The receptor was isolated from a woman aged 55 to 70 with renal cell carcinoma. The chain has TRBV2 and TRBJ2-7; D may be TRBD1 (5 bases). The CDR3, as DNA: TGTGCCAGCAGTTCAGACAGCTCCTACGAGCAGTACTTC. Translation: CASSSDSSYEQYF.